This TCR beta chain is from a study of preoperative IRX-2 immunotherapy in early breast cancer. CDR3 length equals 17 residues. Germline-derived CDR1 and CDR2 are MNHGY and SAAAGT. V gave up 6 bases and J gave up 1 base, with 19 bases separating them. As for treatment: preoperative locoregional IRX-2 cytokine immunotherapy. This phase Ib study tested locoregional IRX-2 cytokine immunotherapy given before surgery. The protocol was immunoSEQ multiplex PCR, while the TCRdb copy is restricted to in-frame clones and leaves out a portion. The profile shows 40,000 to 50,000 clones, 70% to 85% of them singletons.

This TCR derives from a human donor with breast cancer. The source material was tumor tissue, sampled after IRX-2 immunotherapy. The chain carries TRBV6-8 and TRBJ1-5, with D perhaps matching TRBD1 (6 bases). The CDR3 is CASSHGQSRGSNQPQHF. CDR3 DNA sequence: TGTGCCAGCAGCCATGGACAGTCCAGAGGGAGCAATCAGCCCCAGCATTTT.